This T cell receptor (beta chain) was obtained from a study of T cells in Graves' hyperthyroidism and ophthalmopathy. First hyperthyroidism diagnosis is when the blood sample was obtained, before any ophthalmopathy symptoms. Template material for amplifying TCR beta CDR3 regions consisted of RNA transcripts. In the first-round RT-PCR of the TCR CDR3, the HTBI primer set was used. TCRdb redid the calling of the multiplex PCR reads with MiXCR, one entry per CDR3 protein. The sample holds 550,000 to 650,000 distinct CDR3 sequences, approximately 14% seen once. This clonotype occurred many times. Germline-derived CDR1 and CDR2 are SQVTM and ANQGSEA. This CDR3 region has 14 residues. The J segment lost 1 base and the V segment lost 4 bases, leaving 5 bases of the junction unmatched.

The sample taken for sequencing was blood. The chain combines TRBV29-1 with TRBJ1-1; 8 nucleotides match TRBD1. The TCR comes from a woman aged 30 to 39 with Graves' hyperthyroidism that later progressed to Graves' ophthalmopathy. The CDR3 here is CSVVPTGGNTEAFF. In DNA form, the CDR3 reads TGCAGCGTTGTTCCCACAGGGGGGAACACTGAAGCTTTCTTT.